This T cell receptor beta chain stems from a study of cytomegalovirus exposure and HLA in healthy donors. Broader study findings: Using the classifier, cytomegalovirus status was reportedly diagnosed with high specificity and sensitivity. A reported reduction in N-insertions relative to the 666-donor mean was seen in an Asian-associated ancestry cluster in a later analysis. Using a false discovery rate of 0.05, a later analysis showed that some 16,000 TCR beta sequences were associated with HLA alleles.

This CDR3 is 11 amino acids long. The V and J ends lost 3 bases and 6 bases respectively, with 3 bases between them. In germline, CDR1 is MNHNS, CDR2 SASEGT. In the PCR, 60 Vbeta and 13 Jbeta primers were used. Sequencing used immunoSEQ multiplex PCR; TCRdb keeps in-frame clones, though not all of them. The table has about 180,000 clones, about three quarters seen once. A remark on this clone: Its specificity is not known.

Participants comprised healthy donors of bone marrow. V gene TRBV6-1 combines with J gene TRBJ2-1; no reliable D call. Input material: PBMCs. This TCR came from a man between 18 and 35 years old in good health and CMV-seronegative. The CDR3 spells CASSDSNEQFF. The CDR3 coding sequence is TGTGCCAGCAGTGACAGCAATGAGCAGTTCTTC.